The 29 T cell receptor beta chains below come from one sample, sequenced in a study of a mutant IDH1 vaccine in newly diagnosed glioma. Sample time point: week 11, during vaccination. A 20-mer mutant IDH1 peptide at 300 ug was injected subcutaneously with topical imiquimod. The antigens for these receptors are not known. Sequencing used immunoSEQ multiplex PCR; TCRdb keeps in-frame clones, though not all of them. Of around 100,000 clones detected, roughly 90% appear once; the ten largest clones hold 0.55% to 0.7%. The source material was PBMCs, sampled from a glioma patient whose treatment included an IDH1 peptide vaccine. The receptors here all came from a woman in her forties or fifties with glioma.

The V gene is TRBV5-4, the J gene TRBJ1-3, with D maybe TRBD1 (5 bases). CDR3 length: 13 amino acids. Trimming pared 5 bases from V and 8 bases from J, leaving 14 bases between. Germline-derived CDR1 and CDR2 are SGHNT and YYREEE (reference sequence). The CDR3 spells CASSWTGADTIYF. Here the CDR3 DNA reads TGTGCCAGCAGTTGGACTGGGGCGGACACCATATATTTT. Variable domain in full (rest from reference TRBV5-4 and TRBJ1-3): ETGVTQSPTHLIKTRGQQVTLRCSSQSGHNTVSWYQQALGQGPQFIFQYYREEENGRGNFPPRFSGLQFPNYSSELNVNALELDDSALYLCASSWTGADTIYFGEGSWLTVV.

This chain connects TRBV6-5 to TRBJ1-4; TRBD1 aligns across 7 bases. Per the germline V gene, CDR1 is MNHEY and CDR2 is SVGAGI. J lost 8 bases, V lost 5 bases, and 5 bases had no gene match. This CDR3 contains 13 residues. The CDR3 here is CASSAPGQEKLFF. In nucleotides, the CDR3 is TGTGCCAGCAGTGCCCCGGGACAGGAAAAACTGTTTTTT.

A few counts support this clone. The chain has TRBV18 and TRBJ1-1; D uncertain. CDR3 size: 11 residues. Trimming stripped 8 bases from V and 3 bases from J, with 7 bases between. Germline CDR1 reads KGHSH; CDR2 reads LQKENI. The DNA of the CDR3 is TGTGCCAGCCGCGAGGACACTGAAGCTTTCTTT. The encoded protein is CASREDTEAFF.

The chain uses TRBV10-3 and TRBJ2-1, with TRBD1 matching 8 bases. With 6 bases clipped from V and 5 bases from J, the junction kept 6 bases outside the gene matches. This CDR3 has 14 residues. Germline CDR1 is ENHRY and CDR2 is SYGVKD. Written as DNA, the CDR3 is TGTGCCATCAGAGGGCAGGGGGCTGACAATGAGCAGTTCTTC. Protein product: CAIRGQGADNEQFF.

V is TRBV6-6 and J is TRBJ1-5; the D is unclear. CDR1 is MNHNY, CDR2 SVGAGI, per germline (reference sequence). The V end was cut by 2 bases, the J end by 0 bases, with 5 bases between. The CDR3 has 14 amino acids. In nucleotides, the CDR3 is TGTGCCAGCAGTTACAAGAGTAGCAATCAGCCCCAGCATTTT. Protein sequence: CASSYKSSNQPQHF.

The chain joins TRBV28 to TRBJ2-7, with 8 bases lining up with TRBD2. Germline CDR1 is MDHEN and CDR2 is SYDVKM. The CDR3 covers 14 residues. Trimming removed 2 bases from V and 4 bases from J; junction bases left unmatched: 4. In DNA form, the CDR3 reads TGTGCCAGCAGTTTACCCGGGGGGGAGTACGAGCAGTACTTC. The encoded protein is CASSLPGGEYEQYF.

The chain recombines TRBV30 with TRBJ1-1; maybe TRBD1 (5 bases). CDR1 and CDR2 (germline): GTSNPN, SVGIG (reference sequence). Trimming removed 4 bases from V and 0 bases from J, with 15 bases in between. There are 15 residues in the CDR3. The CDR3 region is CAWKLGERMNTEAFF. The DNA of the CDR3 is TGTGCCTGGAAACTAGGGGAGCGCATGAACACTGAAGCTTTCTTT.

Regarding this clone: This CDR3 is also generated by other DNA sequences in the sample. This sequence joins TRBV15 and TRBJ2-7; tentatively, D is TRBD2 (5 bases). The CDR3 contains 14 residues. V was clipped by 6 bases and J by 0 bases, with 12 bases between them. Germline V lookup: CDR1 LNHNV, CDR2 YYDKDF (reference sequence). The CDR3 DNA sequence: TGTGCCACCAGAAGGACTGGAAGCTCCTACGAGCAGTACTTC. Translating it yields CATRRTGSSYEQYF.

This rearrangement joins TRBV9 to TRBJ1-1, with 10 positions matching TRBD1. V dropped 4 bases and J dropped 1; count of bases not matched to a gene: 4. The CDR3 is 15 residues long. From germline, CDR1 is SGDLS and CDR2 YYNGEE. CDR3 bases: TGTGCCAGCAGCCCACGGACAGGGGGGAACACTGAAGCTTTCTTT. It codes for CASSPRTGGNTEAFF. Together with reference TRBV9 and TRBJ1-1, the CDR3 gives the full variable domain: DSGVTQTPKHLITATGQRVTLRCSPRSGDLSVYWYQQSLDQGLQFLIQYYNGEERAKGNILERFSAQQFPDLHSELNLSSLELGDSALYFCASSPRTGGNTEAFFGQGTRLTVV.

This rearrangement joins TRBV11-2 to TRBJ2-2, with TRBD2 identical over 7 bases. In germline, CDR1 is SGHAT, CDR2 FQNNGV. With 5 bases clipped from V and 4 bases from J, the junction kept 7 bases outside the gene matches. The CDR3 consists of 15 residues. The chain's CDR3 is CASSGGVRRTGELFF. The CDR3 DNA sequence: TGTGCCAGCAGCGGGGGGGTCCGACGCACCGGGGAGCTGTTTTTT. Using reference TRBV11-2 and TRBJ2-2 for the parts outside the CDR3, the full variable domain is EAGVAQSPRYKIIEKRQSVAFWCNPISGHATLYWYQQILGQGPKLLIQFQNNGVVDDSQLPKDRFSAERLKGVDSTLKIQPAKLEDSAVYLCASSGGVRRTGELFFGEGSRLTVL.

The chain carries TRBV5-5 and TRBJ1-1; the D gene is possibly TRBD1 (5 bases). The ends were cut back, 0 bases at V and 3 bases at J, with 15 bases in the middle. From germline, CDR1 is SGHKS and CDR2 YYEKEE (reference sequence). This CDR3 spans 16 amino acids. The CDR3 nucleotides are TGTGCCAGCAGCTTGGCCCCAGGGCGGGATTACACTGAAGCTTTCTTT. This translates into CASSLAPGRDYTEAFF.

This clone was picked up a small number of times. This chain uses TRBV11-2 with TRBJ2-7; D may be TRBD1 (5 bases). There are 16 residues in the CDR3. The ends were cut back, 4 bases at V and 4 bases at J, with 20 bases in the middle. CDR1 and CDR2 (germline): SGHAT, FQNNGV. This CDR3 reads CASSSLKQAAEYEQYF. The DNA of the CDR3 is TGTGCCAGCAGCTCCTTGAAACAGGCCGCCGAATACGAGCAGTACTTC.

The DNA for the CDR3 is TGCGCCAGCACCGGGGAAGGGCTGGGCACTGAAGCTTTCTTT. As protein: CASTGEGLGTEAFF. The chain uses TRBV5-1 and TRBJ1-1; the D is unclear. The CDR3 is 14 residues long. The V gene lost 6 bases and the J gene lost 4 bases, with 16 bases spanning the gap. Per germline, CDR1 SGHRS and CDR2 YFSETQ.

The rearrangement links TRBV18 to TRBJ2-3; 10 bases line up with TRBD2. There are 16 residues in the CDR3. Germline loops: CDR1 KGHSH, CDR2 LQKENI. V was clipped by 3 bases and J by 1 base; unmatched bases: 4. CDR3 nucleotide sequence: TGTGCCAGCTCACCTTATACTAGCGGGGGCACAGATACGCAGTATTTT. Encoded protein: CASSPYTSGGTDTQYF.

The CDR3 region has the DNA TGTGCCATCAGTGAGTCCCAGGGGGCGGCGAGAGAAAGGGATACGCAGTATTTT. The encoded protein is CAISESQGAARERDTQYF. The chain employs TRBV10-3 and TRBJ2-3, with TRBD1 matching over 8 bases. Germline CDR1 reads ENHRY; CDR2 reads SYGVKD. The junction had 14 bases not matched to a gene; V was cut back by 0 bases and J by 6 bases. The CDR3 consists of 18 residues.

The V gene is TRBV5-1, the J gene TRBJ2-2; a weak D match, TRBD1 (5 bases). The CDR3 length is 17 residues. V lost 1 base and J lost 5, with 18 bases in between. CDR1 SGHRS and CDR2 YFSETQ come from the germline V gene. As DNA, the CDR3 is TGCGCCAGCAGCTTGTCTACAGGTAGCAGGGTTACCGGGGAGCTGTTTTTT. The encoded protein is CASSLSTGSRVTGELFF. Full variable domain (missing parts from reference TRBV5-1 and TRBJ2-2): KAGVTQTPRYLIKTRGQQVTLSCSPISGHRSVSWYQQTPGQGLQFLFEYFSETQRNKGNFPGRFSGRQFSNSRSEMNVSTLELGDSALYLCASSLSTGSRVTGELFFGEGSRLTVL.

V and J are TRBV2 and TRBJ2-5; D perhaps matches TRBD2 (6 bases). Germline-derived CDR1 and CDR2 are SNHLY and FYNNEI. V lost 3 bases and J 1 base, leaving 9 bases between the germline ends. The CDR3 consists of 14 residues. The CDR3 sequence is CASSETGVQETQYF. The DNA for the CDR3 is TGTGCCAGCAGTGAGACGGGGGTCCAAGAGACCCAGTACTTC. The full variable domain, completed using reference TRBV2 and TRBJ2-5, is EPEVTQTPSHQVTQMGQEVILRCVPISNHLYFYWYRQILGQKVEFLVSFYNNEISEKSEIFDDQFSVERPDGSNFTLKIRSTKLEDSAMYFCASSETGVQETQYFGPGTRLLVL.

This rearrangement joins TRBV7-9 to TRBJ2-7; perhaps TRBD2 as D (6 bases). Trimming left V 3 bases short and J 7 bases short, with 13 bases between. Germline V gives CDR1 SEHNR, CDR2 FQNEAQ (reference sequence). This CDR3 is built from 13 residues. CDR3 in DNA: TGTGCCAGCAGCTTCCCAGGACTATCTGAGCAGTACTTC. Translated, it gives CASSFPGLSEQYF.

The J gene is TRBJ2-4, the V gene TRBV6-1, with TRBD2 matching 8 bases. The V gene's germline CDR1 is MNHNS and CDR2 SASEGT. V shed 4 bases and J 5 bases; nucleotides not matched to a gene: 7. The CDR3 is made up of 15 amino acids. The CDR3 nucleotides read TGTGCCAGCAGTGCGACTAGCGCCGGGCAAAACATTCAGTACTTC. Its translation: CASSATSAGQNIQYF.

J is TRBJ2-7 and V is TRBV6-5; 7 positions match TRBD2. This CDR3 is built from 14 residues. CDR1 is MNHEY, CDR2 SVGAGI, per germline. Trimming cost V 2 bases and J 2 bases; bases outside gene matches: 3. In DNA, the CDR3 is TGTGCCAGCAGTTACGGCGGGAGTCCCTACGAGCAGTACTTC. Amino acids: CASSYGGSPYEQYF.

This clone was recorded once. The rearrangement uses TRBV19 and TRBJ1-5; D perhaps matches TRBD1 (5 bases). V was shortened by 6 bases and J by 0 bases, with 9 bases between the two germline ends. The V gene's germline CDR1 is LNHDA and CDR2 SQIVND (reference sequence). The CDR3 consists of 14 residues. The CDR3 DNA is TGTGCCAGTAGAGGGGAAATTAGCAATCAGCCCCAGCATTTT. Its translation is CASRGEISNQPQHF.

The chain joins TRBV12-5 to TRBJ1-1; D is undetermined. Germline values: CDR1 LGHNT, CDR2 FRNRAP. V shed 7 bases and J shed 3 bases, with 12 bases lying between them. This CDR3 is built from 13 residues. The CDR3 bases are TGTGCTAGTGCTCCGGAGCCCGACACTGAAGCTTTCTTT. Translating it yields CASAPEPDTEAFF.

The chain combines TRBV25-1 with TRBJ1-4, with 7 bases matching TRBD1. J was trimmed by 8 bases and V by 7 bases; bases with no gene match: 10. Looked up from germline, CDR1 is MGHDK and CDR2 is SYGVNS. The CDR3 is 14 residues long. The CDR3 DNA is TGTGCCAGCACCCGACAGGGAAGGGGAGAAAAACTGTTTTTT. Protein product: CASTRQGRGEKLFF.

The chain is built from TRBV5-6 and TRBJ1-1, with no clear D. Germline V gene sequence: CDR1 SGHDT, CDR2 YYEEEE. The CDR3 covers 13 residues. Trimming shortened V by 6 bases and J by 3 bases, and 12 bases separated the two germline ends. The CDR3 DNA follows: TGTGCCAGCATCAATCAGGTACACACTGAAGCTTTCTTT. Amino acid sequence: CASINQVHTEAFF.

The chain carries TRBV18 and TRBJ1-2; tentatively, D is TRBD1 (6 bases). This CDR3 is built from 13 residues. V lost 4 bases to trimming and J lost 2 bases, with 8 bases between them. Germline V gene data show CDR1 as KGHSH and CDR2 as LQKENI. CDR3 nucleotides: TGTGCCAGCTCACAAACAGGGAACTATGGCTACACCTTC. Translation gives CASSQTGNYGYTF.

This chain connects TRBV5-1 to TRBJ2-2; 11 bases align to TRBD2. Germline CDR1 SGHRS, CDR2 YFSETQ. The trim removed 6 bases at V and 5 bases at J, leaving 15 bases unmatched. This CDR3 comprises 18 residues. The CDR3, as DNA: TGCGCCAGCACCGCCTTACCGGGACTAGCGGATTCTACCGGGGAGCTGTTTTTT. Encoded protein: CASTALPGLADSTGELFF.

The rearrangement uses TRBV9 and TRBJ2-2; D may be TRBD2 (5 bases). The CDR3 totals 15 residues. Germline CDR1 and CDR2: SGDLS and YYNGEE. V was clipped by 0 bases and J by 6 bases, with 12 bases between them. For the CDR3, the DNA is TGTGCCAGCAGCGTAGGGTTAGCGAAGGCCGGGGAGCTGTTTTTT. This codes for CASSVGLAKAGELFF.

This clone was picked up one time. This rearrangement joins TRBV27 to TRBJ1-5; D is ambiguous. Between the trimmed V and J ends, which lost 4 bases and 2 bases, there was a span of 9 bases. The germline V gene encodes CDR1 MNHEY and CDR2 SMNVEV (reference sequence). This CDR3 spans 14 amino acids. CDR3 region: CASSSRQGNQPQHF. CDR3 sequence (DNA): TGTGCCAGCAGTTCAAGGCAGGGCAATCAGCCCCAGCATTTT.

This chain uses TRBV7-9 with TRBJ1-5; D call uncertain. Trimming cost V 3 bases and J 3 bases, with 3 bases left between them. The CDR3 spans 12 residues. From germline, CDR1 is SEHNR and CDR2 FQNEAQ (reference sequence). The DNA of the CDR3 is TGTGCCAGCAGCTTCGTCAATCAGCCCCAGCATTTT. As protein: CASSFVNQPQHF. Full variable domain (missing parts from reference TRBV7-9 and TRBJ1-5): DTGVSQNPRHKITKRGQNVTFRCDPISEHNRLYWYRQTLGQGPEFLTYFQNEAQLEKSRLLSDRFSAERPKGSFSTLEIQRTEQGDSAMYLCASSFVNQPQHFGDGTRLSIL.